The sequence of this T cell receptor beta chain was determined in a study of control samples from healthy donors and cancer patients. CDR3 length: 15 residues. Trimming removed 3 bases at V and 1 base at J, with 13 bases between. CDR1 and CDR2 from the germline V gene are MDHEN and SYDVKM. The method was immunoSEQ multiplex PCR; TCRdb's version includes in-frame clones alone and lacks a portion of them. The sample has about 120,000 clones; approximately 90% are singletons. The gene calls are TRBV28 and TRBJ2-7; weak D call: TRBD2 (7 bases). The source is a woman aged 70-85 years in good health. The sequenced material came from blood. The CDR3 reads CASSFRGGGSYEQYF. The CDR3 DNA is TGTGCCAGCAGTTTTCGCGGGGGCGGTTCCTACGAGCAGTACTTC.